This T cell receptor beta chain comes out of a study of CD8+CD57+ T cells in acquired aplastic anemia. General study points: Patients and controls shared some 30 CD8+ CDR3 sequences, highly expressed in patients.

This clonotype was recorded many times. The antigen is not known. Profiling that covered TCR beta VDJ and CDR3 relied on genomic DNA as its template. TCRdb ran MiXCR on the reads and lists one entry per CDR3 protein. The sample consists of fewer than 250,000 distinct CDR3 sequences, around half of them appearing once. For sequencing, patients were chosen who had shown expansion of CD8+CD57+ cells by flow cytometry. Every patient presented with severe acquired aplastic anemia. V lost 3 bases and J 6 bases, leaving 3 bases between the germline ends. This CDR3 has 11 amino acids. Germline CDR1 and CDR2: ENHRY and SYGVKD.

This chain connects TRBV10-3 to TRBJ2-1; D is undetermined. The source is a human donor with aplastic anemia. Sequenced: sorted CD4+, CD8+, or CD8+CD57+ T cells (not recorded which) from PBMCs. As DNA, the CDR3 is TGTGCCATCAGTGACTCCAATGAGCAGTTCTTC. Translation gives CAISDSNEQFF.